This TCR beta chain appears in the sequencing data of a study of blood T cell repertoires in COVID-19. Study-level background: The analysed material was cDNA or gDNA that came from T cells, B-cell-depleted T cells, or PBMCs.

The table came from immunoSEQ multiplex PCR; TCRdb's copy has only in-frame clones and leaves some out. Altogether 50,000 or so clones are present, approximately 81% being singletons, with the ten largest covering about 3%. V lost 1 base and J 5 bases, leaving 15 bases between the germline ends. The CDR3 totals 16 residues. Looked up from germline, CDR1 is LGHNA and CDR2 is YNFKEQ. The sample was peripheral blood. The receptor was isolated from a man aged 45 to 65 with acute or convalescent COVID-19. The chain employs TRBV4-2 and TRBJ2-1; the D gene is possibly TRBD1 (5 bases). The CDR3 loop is CASSQVSPGRNNEQFF. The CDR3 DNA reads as TGTGCCAGCAGCCAAGTTTCCCCAGGGCGTAACAATGAGCAGTTCTTC.